The rows below give T cell receptor beta chains drawn from one sample of a study of cytomegalovirus exposure and HLA in healthy donors. Assay: immunoSEQ multiplex PCR; the TCRdb copy retains only in-frame clones and omits some. Among approximately 200,000 clones listed, 80% to 90% were seen once. The sequencing sample was made of PBMCs. These receptors were obtained from a woman aged 25 to 39 in good health and CMV-seropositive. Each CDR3 is given with its conserved first and last residue.

v_gene	CDR3aa
TRBV9	CASSGALSSGNTIYF
TRBV7-9	CASSLAEGFNQPQHF
TRBV5-1	CASTVDMGAEQYF
TRBV5-1	CASSQTGGYEQYF
TRBV23-1	CASSQSRRTGEKLFF
TRBV5-1	CASSSYNEQFF
TRBV19	CASSLRRDSTNYYGYTF
TRBV19	CASSIARRESTIRETQYF
TRBV29-1	CSVIQGPYEQYF
TRBV19	CASRGNSYEQYF
TRBV18	CASSPKTGGSSYEQYF
TRBV6-6	CASSSPTGGNTEAFF
TRBV28	CASSPHRSGNQPQHF
TRBV2	CASSDSNEQFF
TRBV6-1	CASKRGGYNEQFF
TRBV28	CASSPPGHKLFF
TRBV29-1	CSVTQGQGVRQPQHF
TRBV6-1	CASRTGIDYGYTF
TRBV6-5	CASSLDRSTYNEQFF
TRBV7-8	CASSLDPGPYEQYF
TRBV7-9	CASSEQVEQFF
TRBV27	CASSLGENQPQHF
TRBV27	CASSLRLSPTGGLNYGYTF
TRBV25-1	CASSRLGTPYNEQFF
TRBV27	CASSLSRTGVAKNIQYF
TRBV10-3	CAISAPWDREGGELFF
TRBV5-1	CASSLTGLGMGQFF
TRBV7-3	CASSLSPSYEQYF
TRBV30	CAWSVQGNQPQHF
TRBV11-2	CASSQWTTAGADTQYF
TRBV28	CASSFEGQGATEAFF
TRBV28	CASSPGRATQPQHF
TRBV5-1	CASSFSRETQYF
TRBV19	CASSIERAGLSGYTF
TRBV2	CASNQANTEAFF
TRBV13	CASLKTGAKNIQYF
TRBV7-9	CASSPSGTTTQPQHF
TRBV7-9	CASSLVAGGKLFF
TRBV5-1	CASSGSGGGLYGYTF
TRBV23-1	CASSPDSGMNTEAFF
TRBV14	CASSQDWGSGSHYNEQFF
TRBV29-1	CSVEEVGRGTEQFF
TRBV29-1	CSVDGQGSSYEQYF
TRBV7-2	CASSQDRGPYNEQFF
TRBV7-6	CASSLVPGHNTGELFF
TRBV5-1	CASSPSGTTTSDTQYF
TRBV27	CASSPTSGSYEQYF
TRBV2	CASSGGETRNTIYF
TRBV5-1	CASSLAGGSGYNEQFF